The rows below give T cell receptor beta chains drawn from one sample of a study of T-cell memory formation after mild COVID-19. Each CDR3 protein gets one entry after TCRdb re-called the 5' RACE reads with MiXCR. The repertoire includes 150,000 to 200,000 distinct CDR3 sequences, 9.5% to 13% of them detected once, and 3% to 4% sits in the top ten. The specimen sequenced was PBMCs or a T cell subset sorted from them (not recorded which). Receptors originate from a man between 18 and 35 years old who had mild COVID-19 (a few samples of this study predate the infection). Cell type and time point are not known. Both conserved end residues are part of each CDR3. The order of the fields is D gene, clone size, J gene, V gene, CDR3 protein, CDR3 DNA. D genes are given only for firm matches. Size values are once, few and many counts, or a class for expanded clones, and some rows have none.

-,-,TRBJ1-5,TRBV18,CASSQAGLNNQPQHF,TGTGCCAGCTCACAGGCAGGTTTAAACAATCAGCCCCAGCATTTT
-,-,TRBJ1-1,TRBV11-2,CASSLDIRDTEAFF,TGTGCCAGCAGCTTAGACATCAGGGACACTGAAGCTTTCTTT
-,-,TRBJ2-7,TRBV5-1,CASSLDRLLPNTYEQYF,TGCGCCAGCAGCCTGGACAGACTCCTACCGAATACCTACGAGCAGTACTTC
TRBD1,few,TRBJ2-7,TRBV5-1,CASRWTGKYEQYF,TGCGCCAGCAGGTGGACAGGGAAGTACGAGCAGTACTTC
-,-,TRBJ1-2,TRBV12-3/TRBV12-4,CASSPQLGTKGYTF,TGTGCCAGCAGTCCACAATTGGGTACTAAAGGCTACACCTTC
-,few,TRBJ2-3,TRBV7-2,CASSLRQILDTQYF,TGTGCCAGCAGCTTGAGACAGATTCTGGATACGCAGTATTTT
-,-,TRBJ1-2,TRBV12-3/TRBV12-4,CASSLGWDYGYTF,TGTGCCAGCTCCTTAGGGTGGGACTATGGCTACACCTTC
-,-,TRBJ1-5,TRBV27,CASGLRSGANNQPQHF,TGTGCCAGCGGTTTAAGGTCGGGGGCGAATAATCAGCCCCAGCATTTT
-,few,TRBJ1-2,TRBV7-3,CASSSREGLGYTF,TGTGCCAGCAGCTCCCGGGAGGGATTGGGCTACACCTTC
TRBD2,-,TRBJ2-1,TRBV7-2,CASSNGGSRYNEQFF,TGTGCCAGCAGCAACGGGGGGAGCCGATACAATGAGCAGTTCTTC
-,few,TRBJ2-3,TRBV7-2,CASSGQTDTQYF,TGTGCCAGCAGCGGGCAGACAGATACGCAGTATTTT
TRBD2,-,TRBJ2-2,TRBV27,CASSFGSLAGGTGELFF,TGTGCCAGCAGTTTTGGGTCTCTAGCGGGAGGCACCGGGGAGCTGTTTTTT
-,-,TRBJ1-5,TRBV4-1,CASSQGTLAGPRYSNQPQHF,TGCGCCAGCAGCCAAGGAACCCTAGCCGGCCCACGGTATAGCAATCAGCCCCAGCATTTT
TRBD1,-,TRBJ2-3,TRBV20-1,CSAPDRGSTDTQYF,TGCAGTGCCCCGGACAGGGGTAGCACAGATACGCAGTATTTT
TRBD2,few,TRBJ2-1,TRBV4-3,CASSQLAGGLYNEQFF,TGCGCCAGCAGCCAACTAGCGGGGGGACTTTACAATGAGCAGTTCTTC
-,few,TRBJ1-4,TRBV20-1,CSAGLGEKLFF,TGCAGTGCCGGATTGGGGGAAAAACTGTTTTTT
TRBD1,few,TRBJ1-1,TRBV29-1,CSVDNRGNTEAFF,TGCAGCGTTGACAACAGGGGAAACACTGAAGCTTTCTTT
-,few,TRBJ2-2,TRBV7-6,CASADGQIFTGELFF,TGTGCCAGCGCCGACGGACAGATTTTTACCGGGGAGCTGTTTTTT
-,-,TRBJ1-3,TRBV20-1,CSARDPGGGNTIYF,TGCAGTGCTAGAGATCCAGGCGGTGGAAACACCATATATTTT
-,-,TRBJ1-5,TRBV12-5,CASGLLGREAGNDNQPQHF,TGTGCTAGTGGTTTGTTAGGCAGGGAGGCCGGGAATGACAATCAGCCCCAGCATTTT
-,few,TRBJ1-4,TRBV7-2,CASSLNGFHNEKLFF,TGTGCCAGCAGCTTAAACGGCTTCCATAATGAAAAACTGTTTTTT
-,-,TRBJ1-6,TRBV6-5,CASSLRRVSDNSPLHF,TGTGCCAGCAGCCTCCGGCGGGTCTCGGATAATTCACCCCTCCACTTT
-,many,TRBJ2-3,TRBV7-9,CASSLVGSTDTQYF,TGTGCCAGCAGCTTAGTGGGCAGCACAGATACGCAGTATTTT
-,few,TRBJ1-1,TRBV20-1,CSARDGGTDTEAFF,TGCAGTGCTAGAGATGGGGGGACCGACACTGAAGCTTTCTTT
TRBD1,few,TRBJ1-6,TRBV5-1,CASSTGPGTGASPLHF,TGCGCCAGCAGTACGGGACCCGGGACAGGGGCCTCACCCCTCCACTTT